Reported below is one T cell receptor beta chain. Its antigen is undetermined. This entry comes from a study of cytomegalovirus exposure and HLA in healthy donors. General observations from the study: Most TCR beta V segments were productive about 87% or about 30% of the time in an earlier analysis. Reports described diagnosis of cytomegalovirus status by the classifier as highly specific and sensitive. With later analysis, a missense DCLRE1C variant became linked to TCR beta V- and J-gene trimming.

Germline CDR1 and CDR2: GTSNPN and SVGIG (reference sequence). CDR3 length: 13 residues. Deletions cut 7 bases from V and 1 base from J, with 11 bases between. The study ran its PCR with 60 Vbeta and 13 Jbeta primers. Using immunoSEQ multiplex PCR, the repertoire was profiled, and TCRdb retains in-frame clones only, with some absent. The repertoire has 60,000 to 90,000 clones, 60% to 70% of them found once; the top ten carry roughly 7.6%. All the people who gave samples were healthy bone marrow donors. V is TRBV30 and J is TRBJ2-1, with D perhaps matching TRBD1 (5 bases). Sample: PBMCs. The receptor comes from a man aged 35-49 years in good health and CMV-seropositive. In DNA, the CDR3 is TGTGCCTCCTCACAGGAATCCTACAATGAGCAGTTCTTC. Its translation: CASSQESYNEQFF.